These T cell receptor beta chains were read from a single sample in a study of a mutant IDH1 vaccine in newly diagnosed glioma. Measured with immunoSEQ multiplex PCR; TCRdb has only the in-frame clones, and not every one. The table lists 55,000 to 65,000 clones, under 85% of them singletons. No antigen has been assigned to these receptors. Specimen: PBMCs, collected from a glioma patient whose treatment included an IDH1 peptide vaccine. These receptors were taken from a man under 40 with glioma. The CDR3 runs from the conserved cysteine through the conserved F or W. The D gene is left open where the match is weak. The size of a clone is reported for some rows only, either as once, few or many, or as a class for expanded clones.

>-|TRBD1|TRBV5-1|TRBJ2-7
CASSLATGMDEQYF
TGCGCCAGCAGCCTTGCGACAGGGATGGACGAGCAGTACTTC
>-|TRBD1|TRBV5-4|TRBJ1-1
CASSLGQGEWTEAFF
TGTGCCAGCAGCTTGGGACAGGGGGAATGGACTGAAGCTTTCTTT
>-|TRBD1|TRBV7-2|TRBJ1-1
CASSWDRLNTEAFF
TGTGCCAGCAGCTGGGACAGACTGAACACTGAAGCTTTCTTT
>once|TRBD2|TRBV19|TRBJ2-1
CASRTSGGLTYNEQFF
TGTGCCAGTAGGACTAGCGGGGGCCTAACTTACAATGAGCAGTTCTTC
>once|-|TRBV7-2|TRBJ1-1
CASSAKVGPNTEAFF
TGTGCCAGCAGCGCCAAGGTTGGGCCGAACACTGAAGCTTTCTTT
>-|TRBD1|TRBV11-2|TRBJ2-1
CASSPRPGGSSYNEQFF
TGTGCCAGCAGCCCCCGACCAGGGGGAAGCTCCTACAATGAGCAGTTCTTC
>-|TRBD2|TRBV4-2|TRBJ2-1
CASSRLGGPSEQFF
TGTGCCAGCAGCCGGCTGGGAGGGCCGAGTGAGCAGTTCTTC
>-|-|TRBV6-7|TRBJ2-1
CASYRDFYNEQFF
TGTGCCAGCTACCGGGACTTTTACAATGAGCAGTTCTTC
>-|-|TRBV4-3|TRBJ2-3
CASSQGRAQYF
TGCGCCAGCAGCCAAGGTAGAGCGCAGTATTTT
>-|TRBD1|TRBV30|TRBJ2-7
CAWTEDREYEQYF
TGTGCCTGGACTGAAGACAGGGAATACGAGCAGTACTTC
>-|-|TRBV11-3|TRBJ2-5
CASSRGPGETQYF
TGTGCCAGCAGCCGAGGTCCGGGAGAGACCCAGTACTTC
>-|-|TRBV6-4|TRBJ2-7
CASSAPIINRHTRDYEQYF
TGTGCCAGCAGTGCCCCCATCATAAACAGACACACCAGGGACTACGAGCAGTACTTC
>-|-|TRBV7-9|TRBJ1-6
CASSFRNSPLHF
TGTGCCAGCAGCTTTCGGAATTCACCCCTCCACTTT
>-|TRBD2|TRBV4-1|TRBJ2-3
CASSHSGRLAGGTKVADTQYF
TGCGCCAGCAGCCATTCGGGAAGACTAGCGGGGGGCACTAAGGTGGCAGATACGCAGTATTTT
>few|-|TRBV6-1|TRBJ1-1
CASSESPNTEAFF
TGTGCCAGCAGTGAGTCACCGAACACTGAAGCTTTCTTT
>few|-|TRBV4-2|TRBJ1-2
CASSQDGMGSGYTF
TGTGCCAGCAGCCAAGATGGAATGGGGTCCGGCTACACCTTC
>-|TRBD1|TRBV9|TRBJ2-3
CASSAGDRASTDTQYF
TGTGCCAGCAGCGCAGGGGACAGGGCTAGCACAGATACGCAGTATTTT
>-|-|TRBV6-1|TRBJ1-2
CASSETAGIWDGYTF
TGTGCCAGCAGTGAAACGGCAGGGATCTGGGATGGCTACACCTTC
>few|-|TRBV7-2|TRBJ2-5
CASRVTGLSLETQYF
TGTGCCAGCAGGGTTACGGGACTTTCGTTAGAGACCCAGTACTTC
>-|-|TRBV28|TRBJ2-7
CASDGGLKKQYF
TGTGCCAGCGATGGGGGGCTTAAGAAGCAGTACTTC
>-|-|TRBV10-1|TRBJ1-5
CASSEAGTLNQPQHF
TGCGCCAGCAGTGAAGCCGGGACTCTCAATCAGCCCCAGCATTTT
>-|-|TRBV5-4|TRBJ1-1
CASSLALGVMNTEAFF
TGTGCCAGCAGCTTGGCATTAGGAGTCATGAACACTGAAGCTTTCTTT
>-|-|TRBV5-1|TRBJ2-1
CASSLGGALRNEQFF
TGCGCCAGCAGCTTGGGAGGGGCACTCAGGAATGAGCAGTTCTTC
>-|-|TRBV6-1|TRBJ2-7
CATNPLYEQYF
TGTGCCACCAATCCCCTCTACGAGCAGTACTTC
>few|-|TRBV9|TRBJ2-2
CASSVEGRGTGELFF
TGTGCCAGCAGCGTAGAGGGGAGAGGAACCGGGGAGCTGTTTTTT
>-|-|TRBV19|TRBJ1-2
CASSMLRGSDGYTF
TGTGCCAGTAGTATGTTAAGGGGGAGCGATGGCTACACCTTC
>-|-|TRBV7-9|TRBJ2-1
CASSQTDLPPLNNEQFF
TGTGCCAGCAGCCAGACCGACCTACCCCCGCTTAACAATGAGCAGTTCTTC
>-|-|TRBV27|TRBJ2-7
CASSPSWTRQRSSYEQYF
TGTGCCAGCAGTCCTTCTTGGACGCGACAGCGAAGCTCCTACGAGCAGTACTTC
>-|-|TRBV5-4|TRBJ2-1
CASSSQNNEQFF
TGTGCCAGCAGCTCACAGAACAATGAGCAGTTCTTC
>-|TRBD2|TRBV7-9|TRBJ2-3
CASSSGRELNTQYF
TGTGCCAGCAGCTCGGGGCGGGAGCTAAATACGCAGTATTTT
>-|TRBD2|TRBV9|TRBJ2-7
CASSVTPVAGSSYEQYF
TGTGCCAGCAGCGTAACCCCGGTAGCGGGTTCCTCCTACGAGCAGTACTTC
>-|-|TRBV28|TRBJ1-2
CASKAANYGYTF
TGTGCCAGCAAGGCAGCTAACTATGGCTACACCTTC
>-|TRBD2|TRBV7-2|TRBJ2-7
CASSQDAGGRPYEQYF
TGTGCCAGCAGCCAAGACGCGGGGGGGCGTCCCTACGAGCAGTACTTC
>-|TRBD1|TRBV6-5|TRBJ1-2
CASRQDRGRPSGYTF
TGTGCCAGCAGACAAGACAGGGGAAGGCCCTCGGGCTACACCTTC
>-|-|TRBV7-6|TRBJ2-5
CASSSISGTQYF
TGTGCCAGCAGCTCAATTAGCGGGACCCAGTACTTC
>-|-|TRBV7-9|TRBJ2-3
CASSSGDVEGDTQYF
TGTGCCAGCAGCTCGGGAGACGTAGAAGGAGATACGCAGTATTTT
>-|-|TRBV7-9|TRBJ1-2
CASSSSEAYGYTF
TGTGCCAGCAGCTCTTCGGAGGCCTATGGCTACACCTTC
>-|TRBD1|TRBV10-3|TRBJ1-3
CAISDTGVSGNTIYF
TGTGCCATCAGTGATACAGGGGTATCTGGAAACACCATATATTTT
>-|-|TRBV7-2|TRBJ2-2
CASSLVPGAGGELFF
TGTGCCAGCAGCTTAGTTCCGGGGGCAGGCGGGGAGCTGTTTTTT
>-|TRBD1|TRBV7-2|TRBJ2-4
CASSLGGTGKNIQYF
TGTGCCAGCAGCTTAGGAGGGACAGGGAAAAACATTCAGTACTTC
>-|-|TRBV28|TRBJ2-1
CASSPLENEQFF
TGTGCCAGCAGCCCCCTCGAGAATGAGCAGTTCTTC
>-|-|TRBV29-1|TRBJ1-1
CSVERWNTEAFF
TGCAGCGTTGAACGGTGGAACACTGAAGCTTTCTTT